This T cell receptor (beta chain) was profiled in a study of patients and donors after allogeneic stem cell transplantation. TCRdb fed the RT-PCR reads into MiXCR, producing one record per CDR3 protein. The table has roughly 880,000 distinct CDR3 sequences, 15% to 20% seen once. Trimming removed 8 bases from V and 0 bases from J, with 10 bases in between. The CDR3 extends over 13 amino acids. This clonotype appeared many times. The TCR was taken from a human donor who was either an allogeneic HSCT recipient or a stem cell or donor lymphocyte infusion donor (not recorded which). It is not recorded whose cells these are; they may come from a transplant donor. What was sequenced was blood, either unsorted or a sorted T cell fraction (not recorded which). The rearrangement links TRBV12-3 or TRBV12-4 to TRBJ1-1; the D is unclear. The CDR3 reads CASDAKLNTEAFF. The CDR3 DNA sequence: TGTGCCAGCGACGCCAAACTGAACACTGAAGCTTTCTTT.